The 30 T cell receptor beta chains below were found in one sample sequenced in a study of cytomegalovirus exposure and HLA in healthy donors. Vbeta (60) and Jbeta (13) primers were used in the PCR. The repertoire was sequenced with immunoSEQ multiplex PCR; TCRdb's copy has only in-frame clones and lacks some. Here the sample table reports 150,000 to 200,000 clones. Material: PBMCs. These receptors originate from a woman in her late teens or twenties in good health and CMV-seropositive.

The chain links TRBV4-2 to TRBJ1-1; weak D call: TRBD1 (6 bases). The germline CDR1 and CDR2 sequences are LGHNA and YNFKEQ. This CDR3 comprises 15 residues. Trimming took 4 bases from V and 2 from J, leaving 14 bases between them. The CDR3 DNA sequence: TGTGCCAGCAGCCCGCTTCGAGGGGGAAACACTGAAGCTTTCTTT. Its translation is CASSPLRGGNTEAFF.

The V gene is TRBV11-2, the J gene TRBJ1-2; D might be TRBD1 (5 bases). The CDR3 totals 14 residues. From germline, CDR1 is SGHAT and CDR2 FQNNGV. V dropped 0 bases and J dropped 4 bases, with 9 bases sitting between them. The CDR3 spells CASSLEIGGYGYTF. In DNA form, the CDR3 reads TGTGCCAGCAGCTTAGAAATCGGGGGCTATGGCTACACCTTC.

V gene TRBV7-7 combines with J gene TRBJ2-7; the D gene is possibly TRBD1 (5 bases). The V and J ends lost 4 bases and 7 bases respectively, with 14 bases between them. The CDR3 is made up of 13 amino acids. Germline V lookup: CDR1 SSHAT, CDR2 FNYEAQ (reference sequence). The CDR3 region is CASSSNRFEEQYF. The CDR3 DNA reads TGTGCCAGCAGCTCGAACAGGTTTGAGGAGCAGTACTTC.

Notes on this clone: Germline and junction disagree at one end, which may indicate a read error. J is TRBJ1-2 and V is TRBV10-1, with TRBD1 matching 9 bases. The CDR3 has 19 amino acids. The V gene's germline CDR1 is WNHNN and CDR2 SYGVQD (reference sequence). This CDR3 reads CATSETHFRTGGGGYGYTF. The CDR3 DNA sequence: TGCGCCACCAGTGAGACCCATTTTAGAACAGGGGGCGGCGGCTATGGCTACACCTTC.

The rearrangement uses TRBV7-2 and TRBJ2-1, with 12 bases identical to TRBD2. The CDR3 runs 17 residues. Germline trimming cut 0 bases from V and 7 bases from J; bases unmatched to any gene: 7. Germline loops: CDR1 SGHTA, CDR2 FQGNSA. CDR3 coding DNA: TGTGCCAGCAGCTTAGCCGCCCTAGCGGGGGGGCTTAATGAGCAGTTCTTC. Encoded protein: CASSLAALAGGLNEQFF.

In DNA, the CDR3 is TGTGCCAGCTCACCACCTCCCGGACAGACCGCTAACTATGGCTACACCTTC. Translating gives CASSPPPGQTANYGYTF. The V and J genes are TRBV18 and TRBJ1-2, with D possibly TRBD1 on 6 matching bases. CDR1 and CDR2 (germline): KGHSH, LQKENI. The CDR3 totals 17 residues. V lost 0 bases, J lost 0 bases, and 14 bases lay in between. Based on the CDR3 plus reference TRBV18 and TRBJ1-2, the full variable domain is NAGVMQNPRHLVRRRGQEARLRCSPMKGHSHVYWYRQLPEEGLKFMVYLQKENIIDESGMPKERFSAEFPKEGPSILRIQQVVRGDSAAYFCASSPPPGQTANYGYTFGSGTRLTVV.

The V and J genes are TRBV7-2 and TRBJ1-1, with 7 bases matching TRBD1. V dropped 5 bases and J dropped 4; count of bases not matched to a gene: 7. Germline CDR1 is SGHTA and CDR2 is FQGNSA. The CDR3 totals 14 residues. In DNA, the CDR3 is TGTGCCAGCAGCCGTGGACAGGCGGGCACTGAAGCTTTCTTT. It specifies CASSRGQAGTEAFF.

As DNA, the CDR3 is TGTGCCAGCAGCTTGATCTGGGGCGAGTACACTGAAGCTTTCTTT. It codes for CASSLIWGEYTEAFF. The chain recombines TRBV5-6 with TRBJ1-1; the D gene is possibly TRBD1 (5 bases). Per germline, CDR1 SGHDT and CDR2 YYEEEE. With 1 base removed from V and 3 bases from J, the gap between germline ends came to 13 bases. The CDR3 has 15 residues. Looking up the rest from reference TRBV5-6 and TRBJ1-1 gives the full variable domain: DAGVTQSPTHLIKTRGQQVTLRCSPKSGHDTVSWYQQALGQGPQFIFQYYEEEERQRGNFPDRFSGHQFPNYSSELNVNALLLGDSALYLCASSLIWGEYTEAFFGQGTRLTVV.

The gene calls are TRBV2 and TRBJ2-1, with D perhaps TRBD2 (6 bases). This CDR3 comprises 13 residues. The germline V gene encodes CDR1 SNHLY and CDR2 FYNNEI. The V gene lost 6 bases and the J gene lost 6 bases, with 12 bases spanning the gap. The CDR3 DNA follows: TGTGCCAGCAGCGAGGGACTCACCAATGAGCAGTTCTTC. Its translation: CASSEGLTNEQFF. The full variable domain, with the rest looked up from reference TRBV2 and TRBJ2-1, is EPEVTQTPSHQVTQMGQEVILRCVPISNHLYFYWYRQILGQKVEFLVSFYNNEISEKSEIFDDQFSVERPDGSNFTLKIRSTKLEDSAMYFCASSEGLTNEQFFGPGTRLTVL.

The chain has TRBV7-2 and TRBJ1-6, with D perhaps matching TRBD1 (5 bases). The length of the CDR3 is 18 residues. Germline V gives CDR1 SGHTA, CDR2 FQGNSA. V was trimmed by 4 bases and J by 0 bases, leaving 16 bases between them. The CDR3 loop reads CASSWAGQIGSYNSPLHF. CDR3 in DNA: TGTGCCAGCAGCTGGGCAGGGCAAATCGGCTCCTATAATTCACCCCTCCACTTT.

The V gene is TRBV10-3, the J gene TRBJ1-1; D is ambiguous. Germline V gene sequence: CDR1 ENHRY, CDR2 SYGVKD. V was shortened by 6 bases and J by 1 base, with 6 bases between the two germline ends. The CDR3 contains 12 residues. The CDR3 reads CAIRRENTEAFF. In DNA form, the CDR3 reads TGTGCCATCAGGCGAGAGAACACTGAAGCTTTCTTT.

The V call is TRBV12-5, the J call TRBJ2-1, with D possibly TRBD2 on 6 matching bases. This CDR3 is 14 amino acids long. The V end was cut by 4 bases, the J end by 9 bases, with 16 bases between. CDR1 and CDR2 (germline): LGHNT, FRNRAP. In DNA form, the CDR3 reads TGTGCTAGTGGTTCGAGGCGGGATTTAGGTGAGCAGTTCTTC. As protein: CASGSRRDLGEQFF.

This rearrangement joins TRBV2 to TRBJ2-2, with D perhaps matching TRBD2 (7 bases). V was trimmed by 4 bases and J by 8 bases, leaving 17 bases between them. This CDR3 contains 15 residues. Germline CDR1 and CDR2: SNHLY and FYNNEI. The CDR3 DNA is TGTGCCAGCAGTGGGACAGCGGGGCCAGAGGGGGAGCTGTTTTTT. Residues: CASSGTAGPEGELFF.

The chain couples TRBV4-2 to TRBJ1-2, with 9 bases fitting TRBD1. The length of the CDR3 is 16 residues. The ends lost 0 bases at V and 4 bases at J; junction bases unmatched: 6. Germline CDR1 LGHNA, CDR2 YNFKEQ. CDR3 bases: TGTGCCAGCAGCCAAGATACCAGGGGACAGGGCTATGGCTACACCTTC. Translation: CASSQDTRGQGYGYTF.

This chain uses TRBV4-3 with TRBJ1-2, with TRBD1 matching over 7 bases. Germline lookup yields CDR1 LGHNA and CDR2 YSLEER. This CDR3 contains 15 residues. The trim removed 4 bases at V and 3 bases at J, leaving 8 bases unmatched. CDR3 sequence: CASSPRTGFDYGYTF. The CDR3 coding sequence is TGCGCCAGCAGCCCTCGGACAGGCTTCGACTATGGCTACACCTTC.

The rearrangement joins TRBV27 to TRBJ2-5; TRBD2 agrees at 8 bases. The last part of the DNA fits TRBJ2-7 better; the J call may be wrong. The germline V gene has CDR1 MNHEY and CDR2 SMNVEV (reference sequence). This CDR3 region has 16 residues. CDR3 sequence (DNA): TGTGCCAGCAGTTCCAACCCCGGGAGGGGAAACTACGAGCAGTACTTC. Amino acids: CASSSNPGRGNYEQYF.

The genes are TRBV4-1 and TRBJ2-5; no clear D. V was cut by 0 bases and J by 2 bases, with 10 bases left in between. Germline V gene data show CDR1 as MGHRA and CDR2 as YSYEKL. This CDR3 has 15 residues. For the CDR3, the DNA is TGCGCCAGCAGCCAAGATTGGCCTCTGCAAGAGACCCAGTACTTC. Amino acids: CASSQDWPLQETQYF.

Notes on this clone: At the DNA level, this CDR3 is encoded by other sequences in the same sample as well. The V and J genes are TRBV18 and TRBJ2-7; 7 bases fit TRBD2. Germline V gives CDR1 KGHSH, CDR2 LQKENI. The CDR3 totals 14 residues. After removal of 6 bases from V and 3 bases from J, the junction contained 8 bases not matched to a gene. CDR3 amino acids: CASSPGLVNYEQYF. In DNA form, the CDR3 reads TGTGCCAGCTCCCCAGGACTAGTGAACTACGAGCAGTACTTC.

The CDR3, as DNA: TGTGCTAGTGGTTTATGGGAGGGGAAAAACATTCAGTACTTC. It specifies CASGLWEGKNIQYF. The chain couples TRBV12-5 to TRBJ2-4; 7 nucleotides line up with TRBD2. Per germline, CDR1 LGHNT and CDR2 FRNRAP. J lost 4 bases, V lost 3 bases, and 3 bases had no gene match. The CDR3 covers 14 residues.

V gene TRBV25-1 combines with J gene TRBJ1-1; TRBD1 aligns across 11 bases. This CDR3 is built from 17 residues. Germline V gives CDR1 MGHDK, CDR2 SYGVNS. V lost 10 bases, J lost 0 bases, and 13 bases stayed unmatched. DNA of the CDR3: TGTGCCAACAAACCGGGGACAGGGGGAGGAATGAACACTGAAGCTTTCTTT. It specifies CANKPGTGGGMNTEAFF.

The CDR3, as DNA: TGTGCCAGCAGCCCCGGTGGTAGCACCCTCACAGATACGCAGTATTTT. Translation: CASSPGGSTLTDTQYF. V and J are TRBV7-3 and TRBJ2-3; D is ambiguous. From germline, CDR1 is SGHTA and CDR2 FQGTGA. The CDR3 contains 16 residues. V lost 5 bases to trimming and J lost 2 bases, with 17 bases between them.

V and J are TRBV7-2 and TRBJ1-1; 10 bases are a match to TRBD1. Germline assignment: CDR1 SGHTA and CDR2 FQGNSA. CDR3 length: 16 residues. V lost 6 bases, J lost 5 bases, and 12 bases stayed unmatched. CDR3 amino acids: CASSPGQGERRTEAFF. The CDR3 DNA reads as TGTGCCAGCAGTCCCGGACAGGGGGAAAGGCGTACTGAAGCTTTCTTT.

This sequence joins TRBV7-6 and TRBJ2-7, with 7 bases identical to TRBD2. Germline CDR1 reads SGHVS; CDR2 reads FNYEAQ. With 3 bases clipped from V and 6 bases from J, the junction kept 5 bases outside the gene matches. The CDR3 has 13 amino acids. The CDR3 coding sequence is TGTGCCAGCAGCTTGGCGGGAGCGTCCGAGCAGTACTTC. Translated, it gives CASSLAGASEQYF.

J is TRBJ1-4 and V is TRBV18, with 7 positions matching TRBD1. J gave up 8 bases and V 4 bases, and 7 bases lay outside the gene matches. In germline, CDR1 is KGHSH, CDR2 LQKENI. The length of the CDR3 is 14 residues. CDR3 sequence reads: CASSRWGTEEKLFF. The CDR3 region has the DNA TGTGCCAGCTCACGGTGGGGGACAGAGGAAAAACTGTTTTTT.

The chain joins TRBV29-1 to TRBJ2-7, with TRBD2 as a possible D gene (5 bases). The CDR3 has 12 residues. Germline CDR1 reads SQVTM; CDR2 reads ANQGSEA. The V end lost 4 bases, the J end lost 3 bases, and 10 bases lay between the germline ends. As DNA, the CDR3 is TGCAGCGTTGGGGAGCAACTCTACGAGCAGTACTTC. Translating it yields CSVGEQLYEQYF.

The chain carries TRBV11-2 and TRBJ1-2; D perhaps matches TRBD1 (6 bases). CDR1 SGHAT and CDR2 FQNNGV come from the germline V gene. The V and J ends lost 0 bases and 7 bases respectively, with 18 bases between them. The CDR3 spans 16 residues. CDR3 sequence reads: CASSLDWVGGPSGYTF. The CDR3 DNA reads TGTGCCAGCAGCTTAGATTGGGTCGGGGGGCCTAGTGGCTACACCTTC. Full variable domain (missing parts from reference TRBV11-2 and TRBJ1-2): EAGVAQSPRYKIIEKRQSVAFWCNPISGHATLYWYQQILGQGPKLLIQFQNNGVVDDSQLPKDRFSAERLKGVDSTLKIQPAKLEDSAVYLCASSLDWVGGPSGYTFGSGTRLTVV.

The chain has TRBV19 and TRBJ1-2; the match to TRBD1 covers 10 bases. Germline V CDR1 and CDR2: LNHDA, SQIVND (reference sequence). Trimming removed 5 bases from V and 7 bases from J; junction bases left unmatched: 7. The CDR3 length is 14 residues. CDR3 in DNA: TGTGCCAGTAGTCTTGGGGACAGGGGATTTGGCTACACCTTC. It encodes CASSLGDRGFGYTF.

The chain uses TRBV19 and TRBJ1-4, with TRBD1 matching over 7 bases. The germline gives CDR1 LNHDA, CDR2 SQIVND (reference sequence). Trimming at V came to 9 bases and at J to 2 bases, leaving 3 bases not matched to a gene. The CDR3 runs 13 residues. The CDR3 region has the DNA TGTGCCAGCCACAGGGGTACTAATGAAAAACTGTTTTTT. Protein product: CASHRGTNEKLFF.

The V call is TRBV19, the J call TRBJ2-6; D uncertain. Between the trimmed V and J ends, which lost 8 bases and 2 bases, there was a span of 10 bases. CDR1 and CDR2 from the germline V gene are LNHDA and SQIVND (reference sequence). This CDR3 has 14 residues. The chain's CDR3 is CASCRNTGANVLTF. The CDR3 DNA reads TGTGCCAGTTGCAGGAATACTGGGGCCAACGTCCTGACTTTC.

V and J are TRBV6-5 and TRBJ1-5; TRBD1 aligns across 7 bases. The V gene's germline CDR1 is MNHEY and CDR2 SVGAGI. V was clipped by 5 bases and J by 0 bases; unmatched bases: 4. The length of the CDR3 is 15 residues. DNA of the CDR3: TGTGCCAGCAGTAGGGACAGCGATAGCAATCAGCCCCAGCATTTT. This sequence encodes CASSRDSDSNQPQHF.